These 16 T cell receptor beta chains were all obtained from the same sample, sequenced in a study of shared clonotypes between healthy human individuals. CD45RO-negative cells were positively selected for CCR7, leaving out terminally differentiated effector memory CD45RA+ cells. Measured with immunoSEQ multiplex PCR; TCRdb has only the in-frame clones, and not every one. The sample includes hundreds of thousands of clones, more than 95% of them seen just once. Sequenced material: naive CD8+ T cells sorted from blood. Receptors originate from a man under 40 in good health.

The J gene is TRBJ2-2, the V gene TRBV23-1; TRBD1 matches 8 bases. TRBV23-1 is an ORF for which the function is uncertain. The junction had 4 bases not matched to a gene; V was cut back by 6 bases and J by 7 bases. This CDR3 has 13 residues. The CDR3 sequence: CASSDDRGGELFF. The CDR3 coding sequence is TGCGCCAGCAGCGACGACAGGGGCGGGGAGCTGTTTTTT.

This chain links TRBV2 with TRBJ2-7, with 8 positions matching TRBD1. Germline V gene sequence: CDR1 SNHLY, CDR2 FYNNEI. The CDR3 is 15 amino acids. Germline trimming cut 6 bases from V and 3 bases from J; bases unmatched to any gene: 10. The CDR3 bases are TGTGCCAGCAGCCCTCCTGGGGACAGGTACTACGAGCAGTACTTC. It encodes CASSPPGDRYYEQYF.

This rearrangement joins TRBV7-2 to TRBJ2-7; 10 nucleotides agree with TRBD2. Germline V gives CDR1 SGHTA, CDR2 FQGNSA. There are 15 residues in the CDR3. V gave up 1 base and J gave up 3 bases; unmatched junction bases: 3. The CDR3 sequence is CASSLELAGNYEQYF. CDR3 bases: TGTGCCAGCAGCTTAGAACTAGCGGGAAACTACGAGCAGTACTTC.

J is TRBJ2-1 and V is TRBV27, with D unresolved. The CDR3 spans 12 residues. Germline CDR1 and CDR2: MNHEY and SMNVEV (reference sequence). The V end lost 6 bases, the J end lost 9 bases, and 12 bases lay between the germline ends. CDR3 DNA: TGTGCCAGCAGCCCCAGTATGCCTGAGCAGTTCTTC. Translating it yields CASSPSMPEQFF.

The chain is built from TRBV11-2 and TRBJ2-7; 9 bases are shared with TRBD1. Per the germline V gene, CDR1 is SGHAT and CDR2 is FQNNGV. The CDR3 runs to 15 residues. With V trimmed by 5 bases and J by 3 bases, 8 bases remained unmatched. Here the CDR3 DNA reads TGTGCCAGCAGCACCTGGACAGGGGATTTCTACGAGCAGTACTTC. Translating gives CASSTWTGDFYEQYF.

The CDR3 DNA reads as TGTGCCAGCAGTTTATGGTCCAATGAGCAGTTCTTC. Protein sequence: CASSLWSNEQFF. V gene TRBV28 combines with J gene TRBJ2-1, with D unresolved. The CDR3 runs 12 residues. Germline CDR1 is MDHEN and CDR2 is SYDVKM. The ends were cut back, 0 bases at V and 6 bases at J, with 3 bases in the middle.

This rearrangement joins TRBV7-2 to TRBJ2-1, with D possibly called TRBD1 or TRBD2 (5 bases each). V was cut by 5 bases and J by 8 bases, with 13 bases left in between. Germline V gene data show CDR1 as SGHTA and CDR2 as FQGNSA. This CDR3 is built from 13 residues. CDR3 protein: CASSETGRDEQFF. CDR3 coding DNA: TGTGCCAGCAGCGAAACGGGACGCGATGAGCAGTTCTTC.

The chain joins TRBV19 to TRBJ2-7, with D unresolved. Trimming shortened V by 2 bases and J by 1 base, and 12 bases separated the two germline ends. Per germline, CDR1 LNHDA and CDR2 SQIVND (reference sequence). The CDR3 is made up of 15 amino acids. CDR3 in amino acids: CASSISHASSYEQYF. The CDR3 nucleotides read TGTGCCAGTAGTATATCCCACGCATCTTCCTACGAGCAGTACTTC.

V and J are TRBV7-2 and TRBJ2-5, with D perhaps matching TRBD1 (5 bases). V shed 4 bases and J shed 5 bases, with 14 bases lying between them. Germline V gene lookup returns CDR1 SGHTA and CDR2 FQGNSA. The CDR3 loop spans 14 amino acids. CDR3 loop: CASSSSAGHETQYF. CDR3 coding DNA: TGTGCCAGCAGCTCTTCGGCCGGACACGAGACCCAGTACTTC.

J is TRBJ2-1 and V is TRBV27; D not resolved. Per germline, CDR1 MNHEY and CDR2 SMNVEV (reference sequence). The CDR3 length is 11 residues. V was clipped by 5 bases and J by 7 bases, with 6 bases between them. CDR3: CASSEGNEQFF. The CDR3 nucleotides are TGTGCCAGCAGTGAAGGAAATGAGCAGTTCTTC.

J is TRBJ2-2 and V is TRBV5-1, with D tentatively TRBD1 or TRBD2 (5 bases each). CDR1 and CDR2 from the germline V gene are SGHRS and YFSETQ. The CDR3 spans 14 residues. V was clipped by 3 bases and J by 4 bases, with 10 bases between them. DNA of the CDR3: TGCGCCAGCAGCTCCGGGACCTTCACCGGGGAGCTGTTTTTT. Residues: CASSSGTFTGELFF.

The CDR3 here is CAREGGLAGSYEQYF. DNA for the CDR3: TGTGCCAGGGAGGGTGGACTAGCGGGCTCCTACGAGCAGTACTTC. This chain links TRBV2 with TRBJ2-7; 11 bases line up with TRBD2. Trimming took 9 bases from V and 0 from J; bases not matched to a gene: 7. Germline CDR1 reads SNHLY; CDR2 reads FYNNEI. The length of the CDR3 is 15 residues.

This sequence joins TRBV6-1 and TRBJ2-5; 9 bases are shared with TRBD2. Germline lookup yields CDR1 MNHNS and CDR2 SASEGT. The CDR3 spans 17 residues. V lost 3 bases and J lost 2; bases outside the gene matches: 10. DNA of the CDR3: TGTGCCAGCAGTGAGGATCGACTTACTAGCGGGCAAGAGACCCAGTACTTC. Protein: CASSEDRLTSGQETQYF.

The J gene is TRBJ1-5, the V gene TRBV7-8, with D perhaps matching TRBD1 (6 bases). Per the germline V gene, CDR1 is SGHVS and CDR2 is FQNEAQ. Trimming left V 4 bases short and J 5 bases short, with 18 bases between. The CDR3 runs to 16 residues. CDR3 nucleotides: TGTGCCAGCAGCTCTACTTGGACAGCCGAAGATCAGCCCCAGCATTTT. Translating it yields CASSSTWTAEDQPQHF.

This clone was seen just once. The rearrangement joins TRBV7-9 to TRBJ1-2; D unresolved. This CDR3 is built from 15 residues. Trimming shortened V by 5 bases and J by 3 bases, and 16 bases separated the two germline ends. Per germline, CDR1 SEHNR and CDR2 FQNEAQ (reference sequence). The CDR3 DNA follows: TGTGCCAGCAGCGACCCCGCGGGTCGGTACTATGGCTACACCTTC. This gives the protein CASSDPAGRYYGYTF.

The rearrangement uses TRBV27 and TRBJ2-7; D is ambiguous. This CDR3 has 13 residues. Germline V lookup: CDR1 MNHEY, CDR2 SMNVEV (reference sequence). Trimming removed 0 bases from V and 2 bases from J, with 5 bases in between. DNA for the CDR3: TGTGCCAGCAGTTTATCGCATGCCTACGAGCAGTACTTC. It yields the protein CASSLSHAYEQYF.